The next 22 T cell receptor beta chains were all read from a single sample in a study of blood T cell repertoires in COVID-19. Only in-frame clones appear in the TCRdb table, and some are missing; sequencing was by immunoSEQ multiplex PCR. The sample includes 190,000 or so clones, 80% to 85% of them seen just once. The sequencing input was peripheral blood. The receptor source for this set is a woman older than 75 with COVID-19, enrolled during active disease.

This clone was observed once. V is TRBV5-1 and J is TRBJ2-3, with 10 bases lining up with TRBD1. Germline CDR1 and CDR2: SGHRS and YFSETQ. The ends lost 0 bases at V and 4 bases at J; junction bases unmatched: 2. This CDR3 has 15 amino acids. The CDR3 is CASSLGDRGADTQYF. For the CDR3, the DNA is TGCGCCAGCAGCTTGGGGGACAGGGGAGCAGATACGCAGTATTTT.

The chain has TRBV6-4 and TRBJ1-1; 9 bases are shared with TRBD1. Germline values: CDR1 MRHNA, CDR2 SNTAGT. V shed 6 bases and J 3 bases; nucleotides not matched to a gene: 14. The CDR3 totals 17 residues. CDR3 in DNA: TGTGCCAGCAGAGAGACAGGGGGGTATTTCTATCACACTGAAGCTTTCTTT. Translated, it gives CASRETGGYFYHTEAFF.

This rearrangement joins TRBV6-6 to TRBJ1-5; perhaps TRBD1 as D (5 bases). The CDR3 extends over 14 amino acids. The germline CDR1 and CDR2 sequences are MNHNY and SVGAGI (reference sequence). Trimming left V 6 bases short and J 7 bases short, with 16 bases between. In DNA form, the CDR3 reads TGTGCCAGCAGCCTCGGGGGAGGCGTCCAGCCCCAGCATTTT. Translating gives CASSLGGGVQPQHF.

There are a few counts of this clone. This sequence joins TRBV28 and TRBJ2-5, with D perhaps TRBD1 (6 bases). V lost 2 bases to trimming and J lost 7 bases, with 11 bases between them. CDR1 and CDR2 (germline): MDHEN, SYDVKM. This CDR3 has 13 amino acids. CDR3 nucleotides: TGTGCCAGCAGTTTAGCAGGGGTTAGGACCCAGTACTTC. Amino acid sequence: CASSLAGVRTQYF.

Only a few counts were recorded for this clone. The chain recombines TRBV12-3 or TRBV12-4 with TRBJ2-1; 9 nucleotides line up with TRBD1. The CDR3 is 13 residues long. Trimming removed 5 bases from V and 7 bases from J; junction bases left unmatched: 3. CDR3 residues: CASSPGQGNEQFF. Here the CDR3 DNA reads TGTGCCAGCAGTCCGGGACAGGGAAATGAGCAGTTCTTC.

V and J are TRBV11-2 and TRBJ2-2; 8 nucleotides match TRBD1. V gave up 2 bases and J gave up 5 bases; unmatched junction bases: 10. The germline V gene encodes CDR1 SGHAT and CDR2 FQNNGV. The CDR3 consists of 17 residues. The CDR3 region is CASSLPQGAGWTGELFF. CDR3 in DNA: TGTGCCAGCAGCTTACCCCAGGGGGCAGGATGGACCGGGGAGCTGTTTTTT.

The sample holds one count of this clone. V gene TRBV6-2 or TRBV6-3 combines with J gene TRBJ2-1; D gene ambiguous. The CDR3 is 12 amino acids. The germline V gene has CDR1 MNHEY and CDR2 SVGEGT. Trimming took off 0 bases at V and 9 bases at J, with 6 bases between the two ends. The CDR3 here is CASSYSPGEQFF. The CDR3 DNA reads TGTGCCAGCAGTTACTCCCCCGGTGAGCAGTTCTTC.

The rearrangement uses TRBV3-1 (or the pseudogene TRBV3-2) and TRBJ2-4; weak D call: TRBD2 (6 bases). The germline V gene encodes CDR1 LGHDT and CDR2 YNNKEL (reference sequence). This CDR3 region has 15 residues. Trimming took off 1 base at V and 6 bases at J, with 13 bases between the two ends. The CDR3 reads CASSQVGGLGNIQYF. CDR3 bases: TGTGCCAGCAGCCAAGTTGGAGGGTTGGGAAACATTCAGTACTTC.

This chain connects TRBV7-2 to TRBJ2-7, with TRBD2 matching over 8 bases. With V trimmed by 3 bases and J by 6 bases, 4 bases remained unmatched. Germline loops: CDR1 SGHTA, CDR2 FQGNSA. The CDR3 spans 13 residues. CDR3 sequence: CASSFGGGSEQYF. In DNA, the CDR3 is TGTGCCAGCAGCTTCGGCGGGGGGTCCGAGCAGTACTTC.

CDR3 sequence reads: CASSIDFSGSTEAFF. DNA of the CDR3: TGTGCCAGTAGTATAGATTTTTCGGGGAGCACTGAAGCTTTCTTT. V usage is TRBV19 and J usage is TRBJ1-1; no definite D call. The CDR3 has 15 residues. V shed 0 bases and J shed 4 bases, with 12 bases lying between them. Germline CDR1 and CDR2: LNHDA and SQIVND (reference sequence).

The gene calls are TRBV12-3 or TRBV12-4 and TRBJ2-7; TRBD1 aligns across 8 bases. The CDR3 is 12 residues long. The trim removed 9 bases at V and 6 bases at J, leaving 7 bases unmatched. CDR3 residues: CASTGGVGEQYF. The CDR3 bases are TGTGCCAGTACAGGGGGAGTAGGCGAGCAGTACTTC.

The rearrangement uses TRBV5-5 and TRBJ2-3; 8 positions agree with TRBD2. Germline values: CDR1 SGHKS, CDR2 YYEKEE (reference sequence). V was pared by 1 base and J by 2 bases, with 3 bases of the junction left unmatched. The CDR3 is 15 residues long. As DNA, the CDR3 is TGTGCCAGCAGCTTGCAGCGGGAGATCACAGATACGCAGTATTTT. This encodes CASSLQREITDTQYF.

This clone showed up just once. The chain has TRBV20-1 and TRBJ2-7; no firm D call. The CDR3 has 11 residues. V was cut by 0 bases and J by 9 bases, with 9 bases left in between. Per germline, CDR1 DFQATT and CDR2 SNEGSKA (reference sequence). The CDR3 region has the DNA TGCAGTGCTAGAGATCGGGTGGGGCAGTACTTC. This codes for CSARDRVGQYF.

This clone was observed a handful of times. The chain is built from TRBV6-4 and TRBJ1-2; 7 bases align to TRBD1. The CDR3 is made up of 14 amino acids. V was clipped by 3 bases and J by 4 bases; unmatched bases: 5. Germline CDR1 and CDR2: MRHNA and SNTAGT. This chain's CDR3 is CASSEGRGSYGYTF. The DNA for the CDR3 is TGTGCCAGCAGTGAAGGCAGGGGGTCCTATGGCTACACCTTC.

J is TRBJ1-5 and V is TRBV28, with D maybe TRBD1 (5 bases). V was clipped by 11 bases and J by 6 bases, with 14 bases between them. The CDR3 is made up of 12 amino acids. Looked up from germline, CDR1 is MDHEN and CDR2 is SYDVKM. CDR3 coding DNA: TGTGCCGGCGGGACGGGGTCTCAGCCCCAGCATTTT. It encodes CAGGTGSQPQHF. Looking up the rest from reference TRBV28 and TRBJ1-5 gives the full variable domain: DVKVTQSSRYLVKRTGEKVFLECVQDMDHENMFWYRQDPGLGLRLIYFSYDVKMKEKGDIPEGYSVSREKKERFSLILESASTNQTSMYLCAGGTGSQPQHFGDGTRLSIL.

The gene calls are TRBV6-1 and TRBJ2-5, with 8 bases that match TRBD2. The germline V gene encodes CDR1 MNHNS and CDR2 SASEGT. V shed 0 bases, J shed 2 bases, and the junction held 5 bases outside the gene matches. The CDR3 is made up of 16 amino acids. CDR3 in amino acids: CASSEAVAGTQETQYF. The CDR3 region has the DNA TGTGCCAGCAGTGAAGCGGTAGCGGGGACTCAAGAGACCCAGTACTTC.

The CDR3 nucleotides are TGTGCCAGCAGCAAGGCTGAGGAGGAAAAACTGTTTTTT. This gives the protein CASSKAEEEKLFF. The rearrangement links TRBV5-4 to TRBJ1-4; no firm D call. Germline-derived CDR1 and CDR2 are SGHNT and YYREEE (reference sequence). The V and J ends lost 4 bases and 8 bases respectively, with 12 bases between them. The CDR3 totals 13 residues.

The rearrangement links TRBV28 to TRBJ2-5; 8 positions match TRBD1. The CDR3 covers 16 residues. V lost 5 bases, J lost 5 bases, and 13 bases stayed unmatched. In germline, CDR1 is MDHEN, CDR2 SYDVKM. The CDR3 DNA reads TGTGCCAGCAGTCCCGGGACAGGAACGGGGCCGGAGACCCAGTACTTC. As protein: CASSPGTGTGPETQYF.

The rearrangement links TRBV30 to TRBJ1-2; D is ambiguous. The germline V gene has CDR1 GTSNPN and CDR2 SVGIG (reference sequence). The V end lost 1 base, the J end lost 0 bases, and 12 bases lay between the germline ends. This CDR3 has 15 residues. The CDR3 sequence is CAWSAGREANYGYTF. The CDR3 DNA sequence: TGTGCCTGGAGTGCCGGACGGGAAGCTAACTATGGCTACACCTTC. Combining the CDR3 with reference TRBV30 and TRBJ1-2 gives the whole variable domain SQTIHQWPATLVQPVGSPLSLECTVEGTSNPNLYWYRQAAGRGLQLLFYSVGIGQISSEVPQNLSASRPQDRQFILSSKKLLLSDSGFYLCAWSAGREANYGYTFGSGTRLTVV.

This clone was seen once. The CDR3 coding sequence is TGTGCCAGCAGCCGCCATGAGGGGCGGGGCGCCCTCCTCGGAGATACGCAGTATTTT. It is translated as CASSRHEGRGALLGDTQYF. This chain uses TRBV3-1 (or the pseudogene TRBV3-2) with TRBJ2-3; a weak D match, TRBD2 (6 bases). Germline-derived CDR1 and CDR2 are LGHDT and YNNKEL (reference sequence). The CDR3 length is 19 residues. Trimming removed 4 bases at V and 5 bases at J, with 28 bases between.

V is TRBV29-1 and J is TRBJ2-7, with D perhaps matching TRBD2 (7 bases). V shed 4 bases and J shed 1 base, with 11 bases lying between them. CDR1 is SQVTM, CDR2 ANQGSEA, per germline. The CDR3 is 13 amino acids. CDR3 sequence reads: CSVVQGGSYEQYF. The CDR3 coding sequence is TGCAGCGTTGTACAGGGAGGGTCCTACGAGCAGTACTTC.

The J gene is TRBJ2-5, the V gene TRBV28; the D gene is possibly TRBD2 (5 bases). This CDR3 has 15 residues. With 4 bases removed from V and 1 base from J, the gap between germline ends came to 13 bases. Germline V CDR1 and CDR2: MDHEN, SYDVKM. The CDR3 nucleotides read TGTGCCAGCAGTTCACAAGACTACACCCAAGAGACCCAGTACTTC. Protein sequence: CASSSQDYTQETQYF.